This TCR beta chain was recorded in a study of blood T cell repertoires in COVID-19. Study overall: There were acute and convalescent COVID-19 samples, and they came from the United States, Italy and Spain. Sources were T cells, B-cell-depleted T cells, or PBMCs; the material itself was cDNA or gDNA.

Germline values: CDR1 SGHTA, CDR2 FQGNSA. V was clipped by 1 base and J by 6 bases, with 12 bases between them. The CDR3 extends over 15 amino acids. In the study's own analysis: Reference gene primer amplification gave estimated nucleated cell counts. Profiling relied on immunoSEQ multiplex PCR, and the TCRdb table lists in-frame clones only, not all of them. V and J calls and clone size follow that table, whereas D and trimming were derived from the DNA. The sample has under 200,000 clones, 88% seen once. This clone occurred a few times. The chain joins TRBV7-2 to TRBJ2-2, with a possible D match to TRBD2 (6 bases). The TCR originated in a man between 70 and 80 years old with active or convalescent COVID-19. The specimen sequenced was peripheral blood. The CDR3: CASSLGGGGAGELFF. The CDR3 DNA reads TGTGCCAGCAGCTTAGGCGGCGGCGGGGCCGGGGAGCTGTTTTTT.